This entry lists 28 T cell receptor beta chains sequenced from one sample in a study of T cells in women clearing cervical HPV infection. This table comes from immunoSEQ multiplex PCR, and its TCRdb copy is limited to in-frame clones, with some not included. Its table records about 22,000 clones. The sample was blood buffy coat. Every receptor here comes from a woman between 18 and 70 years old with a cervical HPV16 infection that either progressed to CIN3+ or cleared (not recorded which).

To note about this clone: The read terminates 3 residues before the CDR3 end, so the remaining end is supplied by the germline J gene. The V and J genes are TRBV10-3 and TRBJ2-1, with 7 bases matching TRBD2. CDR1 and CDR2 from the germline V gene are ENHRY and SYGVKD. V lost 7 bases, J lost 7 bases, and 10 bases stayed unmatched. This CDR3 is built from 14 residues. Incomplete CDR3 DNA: TGTGCCATCACGGCGGACCGGGGGGAAAATGAG. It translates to CAITADRGENE. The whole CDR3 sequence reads CAITADRGENEQFF.

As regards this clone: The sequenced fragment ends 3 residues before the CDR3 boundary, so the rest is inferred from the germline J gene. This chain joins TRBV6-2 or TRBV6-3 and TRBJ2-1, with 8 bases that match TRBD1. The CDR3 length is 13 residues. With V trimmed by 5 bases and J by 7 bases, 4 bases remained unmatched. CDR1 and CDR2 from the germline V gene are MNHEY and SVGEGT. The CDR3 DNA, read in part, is TGTGCCAGCAGTAAGACAGGGGAGAATGAG. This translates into CASSKTGENE. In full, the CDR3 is CASSKTGENEQFF.

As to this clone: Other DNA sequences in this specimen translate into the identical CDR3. Incomplete CDR3 DNA: TGTGCCAGCAGCCAAGGACAGACGTATGGC. The encoded protein is CASSQGQTYG. The entire CDR3 sequence reads CASSQGQTYGYTF. V is TRBV14 and J is TRBJ1-2, with D maybe TRBD1 (5 bases). The read terminates 3 residues before the CDR3 end, so the remaining end is supplied by the germline J gene. In germline, CDR1 is SGHDN, CDR2 FVKESK. The CDR3 is 13 amino acids. Trimming left V 1 base short and J 5 bases short, with 8 bases between.

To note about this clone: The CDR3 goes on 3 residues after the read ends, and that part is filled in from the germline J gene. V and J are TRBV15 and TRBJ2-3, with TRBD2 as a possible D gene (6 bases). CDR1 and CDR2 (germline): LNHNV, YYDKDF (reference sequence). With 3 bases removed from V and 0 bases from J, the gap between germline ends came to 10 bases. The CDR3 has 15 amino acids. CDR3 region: CATSSRSGSTDTQYF. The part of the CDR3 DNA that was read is TGTGCCACCAGCAGTAGGAGCGGGAGCACAGATACG.

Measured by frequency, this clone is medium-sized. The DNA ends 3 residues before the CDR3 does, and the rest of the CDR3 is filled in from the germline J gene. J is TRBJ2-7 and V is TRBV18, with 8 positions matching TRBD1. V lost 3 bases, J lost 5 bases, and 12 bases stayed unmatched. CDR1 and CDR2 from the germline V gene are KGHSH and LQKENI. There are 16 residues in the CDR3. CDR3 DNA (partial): TGTGCCAGCTCACCGACAGGGGACACCGGGGCCCACGAG. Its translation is CASSPTGDTGAHE. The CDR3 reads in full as CASSPTGDTGAHEQYF.

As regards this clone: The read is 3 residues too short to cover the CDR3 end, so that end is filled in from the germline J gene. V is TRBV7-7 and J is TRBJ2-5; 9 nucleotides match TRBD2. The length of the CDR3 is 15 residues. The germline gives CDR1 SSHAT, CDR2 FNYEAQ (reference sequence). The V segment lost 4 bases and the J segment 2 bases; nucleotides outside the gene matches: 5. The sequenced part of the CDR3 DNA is TGTGCCAGCAGCTCACAAGCGGGAGGACAAGAGACC. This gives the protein CASSSQAGGQET. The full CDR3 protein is CASSSQAGGQETQYF.

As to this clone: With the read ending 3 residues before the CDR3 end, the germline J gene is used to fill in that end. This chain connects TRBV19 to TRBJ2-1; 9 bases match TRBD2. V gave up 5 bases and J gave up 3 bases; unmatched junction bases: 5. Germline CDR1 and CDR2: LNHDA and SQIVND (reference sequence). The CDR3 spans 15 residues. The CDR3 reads CASSVSAGGYNEQFF. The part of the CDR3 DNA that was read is TGTGCCAGTAGTGTTTCAGCGGGAGGCTACAATGAG.

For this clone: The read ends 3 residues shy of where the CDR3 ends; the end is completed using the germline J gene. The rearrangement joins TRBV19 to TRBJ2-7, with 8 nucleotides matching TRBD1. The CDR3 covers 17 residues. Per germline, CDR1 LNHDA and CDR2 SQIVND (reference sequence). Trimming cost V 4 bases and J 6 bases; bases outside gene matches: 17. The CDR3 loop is CASSKEDRAFSSSEQYF. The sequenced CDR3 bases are TGTGCCAGTAGTAAAGAGGACAGGGCCTTTTCGTCTTCCGAG.

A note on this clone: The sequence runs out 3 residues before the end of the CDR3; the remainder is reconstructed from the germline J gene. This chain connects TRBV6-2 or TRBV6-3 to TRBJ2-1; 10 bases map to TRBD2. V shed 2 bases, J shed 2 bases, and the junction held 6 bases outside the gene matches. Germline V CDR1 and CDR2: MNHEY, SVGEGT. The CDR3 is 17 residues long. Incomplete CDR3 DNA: TGTGCCAGCAGTTACCGTGGACTAGCGGACCCCTACAATGAG. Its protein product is CASSYRGLADPYNE. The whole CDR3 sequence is CASSYRGLADPYNEQFF.

The CDR3 protein is CASTSGTSTDTQYF. The sequenced part of the CDR3 DNA is TGTGCCAGTACTAGCGGCACTAGCACAGATACG. This chain joins TRBV2 and TRBJ2-3, with 8 bases matching TRBD2. The sequenced fragment ends 3 residues before the CDR3 boundary, so the rest is inferred from the germline J gene. The CDR3 has 14 amino acids. Germline loops: CDR1 SNHLY, CDR2 FYNNEI. Trimming took 9 bases from V and 0 from J; bases not matched to a gene: 5.

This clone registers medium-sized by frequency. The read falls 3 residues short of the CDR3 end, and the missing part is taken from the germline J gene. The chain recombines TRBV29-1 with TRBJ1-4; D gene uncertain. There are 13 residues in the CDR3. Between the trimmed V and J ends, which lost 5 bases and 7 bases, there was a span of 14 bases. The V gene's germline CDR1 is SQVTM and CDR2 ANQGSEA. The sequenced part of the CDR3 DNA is TGCAGCGTTAAAACTCCTGGCGGTGAAAAA. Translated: CSVKTPGGEK. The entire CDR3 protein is CSVKTPGGEKLFF.

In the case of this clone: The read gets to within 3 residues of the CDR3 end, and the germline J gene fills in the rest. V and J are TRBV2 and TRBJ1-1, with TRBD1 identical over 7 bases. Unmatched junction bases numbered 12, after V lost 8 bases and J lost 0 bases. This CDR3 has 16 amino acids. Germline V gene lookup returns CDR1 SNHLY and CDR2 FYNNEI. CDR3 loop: CASASQSGTVNTEAFF. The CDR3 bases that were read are TGTGCCAGCGCCTCCCAGTCCGGGACAGTGAACACTGAA.

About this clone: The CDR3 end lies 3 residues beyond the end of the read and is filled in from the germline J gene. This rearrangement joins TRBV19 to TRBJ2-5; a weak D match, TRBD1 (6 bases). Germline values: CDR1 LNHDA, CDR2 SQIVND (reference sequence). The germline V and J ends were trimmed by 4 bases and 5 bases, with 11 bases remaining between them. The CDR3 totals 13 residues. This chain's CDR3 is CASSRGQRETQYF. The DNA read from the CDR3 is TGTGCCAGTAGTAGAGGACAGAGGGAGACC.

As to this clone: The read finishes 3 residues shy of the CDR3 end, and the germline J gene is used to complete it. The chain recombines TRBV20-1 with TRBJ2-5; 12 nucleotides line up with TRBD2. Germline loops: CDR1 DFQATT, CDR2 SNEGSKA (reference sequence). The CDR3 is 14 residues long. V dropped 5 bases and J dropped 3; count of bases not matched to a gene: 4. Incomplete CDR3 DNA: TGCAGTGCTCCACTAGCGGGAGGAAAAGAGACC. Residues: CSAPLAGGKET. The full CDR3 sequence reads CSAPLAGGKETQYF.

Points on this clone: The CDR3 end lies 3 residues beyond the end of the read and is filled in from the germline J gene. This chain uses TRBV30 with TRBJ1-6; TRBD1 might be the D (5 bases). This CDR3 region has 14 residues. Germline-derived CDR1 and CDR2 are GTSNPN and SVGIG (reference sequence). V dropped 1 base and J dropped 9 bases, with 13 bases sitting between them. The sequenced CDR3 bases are TGTGCCTGGAGTGCAGGGCGGGGGGGTTCACCC. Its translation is CAWSAGRGGSP. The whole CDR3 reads CAWSAGRGGSPLHF. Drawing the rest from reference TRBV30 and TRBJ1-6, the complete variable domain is SQTIHQWPATLVQPVGSPLSLECTVEGTSNPNLYWYRQAAGRGLQLLFYSVGIGQISSEVPQNLSASRPQDRQFILSSKKLLLSDSGFYLCAWSAGRGGSPLHFGNGTRLTVT.

The CDR3 protein is CASSPGGGRNQPQHF. Incomplete CDR3 DNA: TGTGCCAGCTCACCAGGGGGGGGCCGCAATCAGCCC. This rearrangement joins TRBV18 to TRBJ1-5, with a tentative D call TRBD1 (6 bases). The read terminates 3 residues before the CDR3 end, so the remaining end is supplied by the germline J gene. The germline CDR1 and CDR2 sequences are KGHSH and LQKENI. Trimming removed 2 bases from V and 2 bases from J, with 10 bases in between. This CDR3 contains 15 residues.

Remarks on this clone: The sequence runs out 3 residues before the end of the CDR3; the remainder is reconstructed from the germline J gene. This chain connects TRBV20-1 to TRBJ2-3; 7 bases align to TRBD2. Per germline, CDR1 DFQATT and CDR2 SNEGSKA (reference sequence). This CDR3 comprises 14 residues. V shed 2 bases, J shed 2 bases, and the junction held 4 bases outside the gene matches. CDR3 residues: CSARWLAATDTQYF. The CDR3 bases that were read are TGCAGTGCTAGATGGCTAGCGGCCACAGATACG.

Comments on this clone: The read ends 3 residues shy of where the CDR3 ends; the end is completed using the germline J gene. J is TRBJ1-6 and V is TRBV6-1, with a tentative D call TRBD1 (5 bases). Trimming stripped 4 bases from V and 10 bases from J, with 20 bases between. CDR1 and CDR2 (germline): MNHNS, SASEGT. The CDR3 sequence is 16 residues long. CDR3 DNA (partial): TGTGCCAGCAGTGGAGGGACTTCGGCCCCTGGATCACCC. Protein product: CASSGGTSAPGSP. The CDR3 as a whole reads CASSGGTSAPGSPLHF.

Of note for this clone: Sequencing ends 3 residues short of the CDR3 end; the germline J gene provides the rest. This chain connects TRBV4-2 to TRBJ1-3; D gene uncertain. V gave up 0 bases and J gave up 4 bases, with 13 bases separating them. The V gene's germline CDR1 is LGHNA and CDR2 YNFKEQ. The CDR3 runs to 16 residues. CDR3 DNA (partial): TGTGCCAGCAGCCAAGATTCGGATCGGGTGGGAAACACC. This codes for CASSQDSDRVGNT. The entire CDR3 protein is CASSQDSDRVGNTIYF.

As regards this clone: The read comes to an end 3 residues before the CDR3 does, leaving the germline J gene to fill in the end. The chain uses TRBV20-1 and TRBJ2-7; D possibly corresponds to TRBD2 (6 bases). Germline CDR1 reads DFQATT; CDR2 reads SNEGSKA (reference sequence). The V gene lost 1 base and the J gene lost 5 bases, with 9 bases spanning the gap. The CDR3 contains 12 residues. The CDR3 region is CSARGASDEQYF. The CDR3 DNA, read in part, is TGCAGTGCTAGAGGCGCTAGCGACGAG.

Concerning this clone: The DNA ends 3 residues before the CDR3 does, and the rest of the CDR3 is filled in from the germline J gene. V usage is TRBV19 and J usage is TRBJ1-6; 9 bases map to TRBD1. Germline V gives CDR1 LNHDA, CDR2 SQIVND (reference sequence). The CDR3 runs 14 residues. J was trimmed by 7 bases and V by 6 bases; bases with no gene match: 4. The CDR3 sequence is CASSDRGRNSPLHF. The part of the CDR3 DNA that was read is TGTGCCAGTAGCGACAGGGGGAGGAATTCACCC.

The CDR3 DNA, read in part, is TGCGCCAGCAGCTTAAGGGTCGGGGTGGACACTGAA. It translates to CASSLRVGVDTE. From start to end, the CDR3 is CASSLRVGVDTEAFF. The rearrangement links TRBV5-1 to TRBJ1-1; D not certain. The read terminates 3 residues ahead of where the CDR3 ends, so the germline J gene completes it. V was pared by 2 bases and J by 3 bases, with 14 bases between. CDR1 SGHRS and CDR2 YFSETQ come from the germline V gene. The CDR3 contains 15 residues.

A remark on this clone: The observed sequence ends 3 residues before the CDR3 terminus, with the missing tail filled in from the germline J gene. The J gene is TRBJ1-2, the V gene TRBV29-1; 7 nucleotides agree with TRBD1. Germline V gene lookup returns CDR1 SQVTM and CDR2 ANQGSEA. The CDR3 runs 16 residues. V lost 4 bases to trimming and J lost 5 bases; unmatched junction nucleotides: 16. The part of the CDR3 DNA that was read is TGCAGCGTTGTCGATCCGGATAAGGGACAGATTTATGGC. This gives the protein CSVVDPDKGQIYG. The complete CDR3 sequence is CSVVDPDKGQIYGYTF.

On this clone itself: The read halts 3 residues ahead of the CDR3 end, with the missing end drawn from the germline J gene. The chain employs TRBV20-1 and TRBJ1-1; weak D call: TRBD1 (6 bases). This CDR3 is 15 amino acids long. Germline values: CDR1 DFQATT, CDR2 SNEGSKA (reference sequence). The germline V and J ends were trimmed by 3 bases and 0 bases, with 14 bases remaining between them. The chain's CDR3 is CSASRTGSMNTEAFF. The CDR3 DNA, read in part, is TGCAGTGCTAGTCGAACAGGGTCCATGAACACTGAA.

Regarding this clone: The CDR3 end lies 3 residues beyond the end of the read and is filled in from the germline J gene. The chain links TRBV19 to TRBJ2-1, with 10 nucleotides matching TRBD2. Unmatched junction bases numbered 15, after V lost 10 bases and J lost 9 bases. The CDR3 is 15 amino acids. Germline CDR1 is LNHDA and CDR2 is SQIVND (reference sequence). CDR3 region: CATLAPSGSRFEQFF. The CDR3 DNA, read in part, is TGTGCCACGTTAGCTCCTAGCGGGAGCAGGTTTGAG.

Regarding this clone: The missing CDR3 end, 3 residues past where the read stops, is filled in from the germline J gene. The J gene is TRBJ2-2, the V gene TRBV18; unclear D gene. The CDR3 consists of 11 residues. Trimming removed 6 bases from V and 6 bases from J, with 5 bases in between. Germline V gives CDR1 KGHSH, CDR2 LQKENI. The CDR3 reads CASSPSGELFF. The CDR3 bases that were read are TGTGCCAGCTCCCCCTCCGGGGAG.

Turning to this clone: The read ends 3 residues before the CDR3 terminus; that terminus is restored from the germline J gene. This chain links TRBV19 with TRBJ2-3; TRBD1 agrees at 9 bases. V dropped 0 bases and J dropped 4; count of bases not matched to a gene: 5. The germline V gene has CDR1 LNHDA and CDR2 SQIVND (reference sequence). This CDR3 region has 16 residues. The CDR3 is CASSIDQRTGADTQYF. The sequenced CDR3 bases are TGTGCCAGTAGTATAGACCAGAGGACAGGGGCAGATACG.

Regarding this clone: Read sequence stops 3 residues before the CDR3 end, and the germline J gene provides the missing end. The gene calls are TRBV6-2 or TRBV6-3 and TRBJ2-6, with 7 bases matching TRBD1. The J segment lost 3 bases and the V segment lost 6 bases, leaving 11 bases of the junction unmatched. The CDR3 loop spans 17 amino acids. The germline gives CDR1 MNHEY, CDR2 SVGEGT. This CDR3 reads CASSRNQQGHGANVLTF. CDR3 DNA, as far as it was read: TGTGCCAGCAGCCGCAACCAACAGGGGCATGGGGCCAACGTC.